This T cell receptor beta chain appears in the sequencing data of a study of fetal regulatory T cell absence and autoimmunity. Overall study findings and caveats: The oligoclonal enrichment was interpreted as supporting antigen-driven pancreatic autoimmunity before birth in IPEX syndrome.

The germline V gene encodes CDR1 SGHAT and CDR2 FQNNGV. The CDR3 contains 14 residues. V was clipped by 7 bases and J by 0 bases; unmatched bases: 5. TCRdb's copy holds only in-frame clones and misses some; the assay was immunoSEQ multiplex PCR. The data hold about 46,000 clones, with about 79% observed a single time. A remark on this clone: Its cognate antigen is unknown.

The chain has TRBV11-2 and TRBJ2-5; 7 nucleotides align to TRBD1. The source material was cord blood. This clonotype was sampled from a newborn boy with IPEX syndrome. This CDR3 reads CASTPGQYQETQYF. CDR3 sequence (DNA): TGTGCCAGCACCCCGGGACAGTACCAAGAGACCCAGTACTTC.